The clone carrying this T cell receptor (beta chain) was detected once. Antigen unknown. The data originate from a study of shared clonotypes between healthy human individuals. Study-level background: Donors consisted of a couple of women and a few men between 18 and 49. Three CD4 naive, three CD4 memory, two CD8 naive and one CD8 memory plate were used per donor. Study findings and constraints: Blood was the only sampled material, and tissue repertoires likely differ.

V dropped 4 bases and J dropped 0 bases, with 24 bases sitting between them. The germline CDR1 and CDR2 sequences are SGHDT and YYEEEE. The CDR3 is 19 amino acids. The deep-level immunoSEQ assay was used. Produced via immunoSEQ multiplex PCR; TCRdb's table is partial and in-frame only. The table lists over 2 million clones, 85% to 95% of them singletons. What was sequenced was naive CD4+ T cells from PBMCs. Indicated subset: CD45RA+ positively selected. The genes are TRBV5-6 and TRBJ2-3; either TRBD1 or TRBD2 may supply D (5 bases each). The TCR comes from a man aged 18 to 35 in good health. Some clones in this sample may be carry-over from other donors' samples. This chain's CDR3 is CASSTGTEYIVASTDTQYF. The CDR3 nucleotides are TGTGCCAGCAGCACCGGGACCGAATATATAGTAGCTAGCACAGATACGCAGTATTTT.